What follows are 15 T cell receptor beta chains derived from one specimen sequenced in a study of identical twins. A single record per CDR3 protein comes from TCRdb applying MiXCR to the 5' RACE reads. The data hold 1.5 million to 2 million distinct CDR3 sequences, with less than 40% observed a single time. The sequencing sample was made of cord blood. The origin of the receptors is a newborn girl in good health.

This clonotype was seen repeatedly, ten times or more. V is TRBV4-2 and J is TRBJ2-3, with D unclear. The CDR3 sequence is 14 residues long. V lost 0 bases to trimming and J lost 4 bases, with 8 bases between them. Germline CDR1 and CDR2: LGHNA and YNFKEQ. The CDR3: CASSQELLSDTQYF. CDR3 coding DNA: TGTGCCAGCAGCCAAGAGCTCCTCTCAGATACGCAGTATTTT.

This clonotype was picked up a small number of times. Here the CDR3 reads CSASTHRGGTNTEAFF. CDR3 DNA sequence: TGCAGTGCTAGTACCCACAGGGGCGGGACGAACACTGAAGCTTTCTTT. The genes are TRBV20-1 and TRBJ1-1, with TRBD1 matching over 7 bases. V shed 3 bases and J 1 base; nucleotides not matched to a gene: 11. This CDR3 region has 16 residues. Germline CDR1 reads DFQATT; CDR2 reads SNEGSKA (reference sequence).

The CDR3 nucleotides are TGTGCCAGCAGTGCGGGACAGTACAAGGGTGAAGCTTTCTTT. Its translation: CASSAGQYKGEAFF. The V gene is TRBV25-1, the J gene TRBJ1-1, with 7 bases identical to TRBD1. V lost 4 bases, J lost 7 bases, and 9 bases stayed unmatched. Germline V gene lookup returns CDR1 MGHDK and CDR2 SYGVNS. CDR3 length equals 14 residues.

A few counts support this clonotype. The chain carries TRBV14 and TRBJ2-5; possible D gene TRBD2, 5 bases. The CDR3 is 14 amino acids. V was pared by 3 bases and J by 4 bases, with 12 bases between. The germline gives CDR1 SGHDN, CDR2 FVKESK. The CDR3: CASSQEDWGETQYF. CDR3 DNA: TGTGCCAGCAGCCAGGAGGACTGGGGAGAGACCCAGTACTTC.

This chain links TRBV7-2 with TRBJ2-3; D possibly matches TRBD1 or TRBD2 (6 bases each). From germline, CDR1 is SGHTA and CDR2 FQGNSA. CDR3 size: 14 residues. The CDR3 nucleotides are TGTGCTACCCAAACTGGGGGGCCCACAGATACGCAGTATTTT. Protein: CATQTGGPTDTQYF.

The chain uses TRBV7-6 and TRBJ2-5; 8 positions agree with TRBD2. The CDR3 runs 15 residues. CDR1 and CDR2 (germline): SGHVS, FNYEAQ. The junction had 9 bases not matched to a gene; V was cut back by 8 bases and J by 1 base. CDR3 nucleotide sequence: TGTGCCAGCGGAAGACTAGCGCTCCTCCAAGAGACCCAGTACTTC. This gives the protein CASGRLALLQETQYF.

The chain recombines TRBV20-1 with TRBJ2-2; 7 positions match TRBD1. CDR1 is DFQATT and CDR2 is SNEGSKA in the germline V gene (reference sequence). This CDR3 is 15 amino acids long. The V gene end was trimmed by 0 bases and the J gene end by 4 bases; junction bases not matched to a gene: 5. The CDR3 region is CSAREQRGRTGELFF. CDR3 sequence (DNA): TGCAGTGCTAGAGAGCAAAGGGGGCGCACCGGGGAGCTGTTTTTT.

There are a few counts of this clonotype. V gene TRBV28 combines with J gene TRBJ2-1; D is ambiguous. This CDR3 is built from 11 residues. Germline CDR1 MDHEN, CDR2 SYDVKM. The V gene lost 4 bases and the J gene lost 9 bases, with 7 bases spanning the gap. The CDR3 sequence is CASSSRSEQFF. For the CDR3, the DNA is TGTGCCAGCAGTTCCCGGAGTGAGCAGTTCTTC.

This clonotype was detected a few times. The chain links TRBV5-8 to TRBJ1-5; D call uncertain. V was clipped by 4 bases and J by 4 bases, with 9 bases between them. This CDR3 has 13 amino acids. The germline gives CDR1 SGHTS, CDR2 YDEGEE. The CDR3 spells CASSTGENQPQHF. In DNA, the CDR3 is TGTGCCAGCAGCACCGGAGAGAATCAGCCCCAGCATTTT.

This clonotype has a count of ten or more. This chain connects TRBV24-1 to TRBJ2-7; TRBD1 matches 9 bases. Germline V gives CDR1 KGHDR, CDR2 SFDVKD. Trimming removed 11 bases from V and 3 bases from J; junction bases left unmatched: 4. This CDR3 spans 12 amino acids. For the CDR3, the DNA is TGTGCCAGGACGACAGGGGGCTACGAGCAGTACTTC. Protein: CARTTGGYEQYF.

This clonotype was observed many times. This CDR3 is CASSFHGTSGSVWNEQFF. The CDR3, as DNA: TGTGCCAGCAGCTTTCACGGGACTAGCGGGAGTGTCTGGAATGAGCAGTTCTTC. V gene TRBV28 combines with J gene TRBJ2-1; TRBD2 aligns across 14 bases. The CDR3 length is 18 residues. Germline V gene data show CDR1 as MDHEN and CDR2 as SYDVKM. With V trimmed by 6 bases and J by 7 bases, 14 bases remained unmatched.

The chain carries TRBV7-2 and TRBJ2-2; D is uncertain. There are 15 residues in the CDR3. Germline loops: CDR1 SGHTA, CDR2 FQGNSA. V lost 4 bases and J lost 7, with 16 bases in between. The CDR3 coding sequence is TGTGCCAGCAGCTCAATGGGGTCTTCGGTCGGGGAGCTGTTTTTT. This translates into CASSSMGSSVGELFF.

This clonotype was picked up a small number of times. The rearrangement uses TRBV27 and TRBJ2-3; 7 positions agree with TRBD2. V lost 1 base, J lost 1 base, and 2 bases stayed unmatched. Germline V CDR1 and CDR2: MNHEY, SMNVEV (reference sequence). The CDR3 covers 15 residues. Here the CDR3 reads CASSLYREGTDTQYF. The CDR3 bases are TGTGCCAGCAGTTTATACCGGGAGGGCACAGATACGCAGTATTTT.

This clonotype occurred once. V is TRBV27 and J is TRBJ2-3, with 9 bases identical to TRBD2. Germline assignment: CDR1 MNHEY and CDR2 SMNVEV (reference sequence). V lost 2 bases and J lost 4; bases outside the gene matches: 4. There are 15 residues in the CDR3. The CDR3: CASSLRRGGSDTQYF. The CDR3 DNA reads as TGTGCCAGCAGTTTACGGCGGGGGGGCTCAGATACGCAGTATTTT.

DNA for the CDR3: TGTGCCAGCAGCCAACTTGGTCTAAACTCCGGTCGTATTGCAGGGCGGTATTACTACGAGCAGTACTTC. It is translated as CASSQLGLNSGRIAGRYYYEQYF. The rearrangement joins TRBV3-1 to TRBJ2-4; a possible D gene is TRBD1 (5 bases). The J call may be incorrect, as the DNA end agrees better with TRBJ2-7. Germline CDR1 is LGHDT and CDR2 is YNNKEL (reference sequence). The CDR3 extends over 23 amino acids.